A few counts support the clone carrying this T cell receptor (beta chain). As yet, its antigen is unknown. The data derive from a study of Graves' ophthalmopathy and Graves' hyperthyroidism. Study-level findings and limits: Its predictions of ophthalmopathy progression gave the model 65% to 71% sensitivity and approximately 72% specificity.

The CDR3 has 14 residues. Germline V gene data show CDR1 as SQVTM and CDR2 as ANQGSEA. The ends were cut back, 6 bases at V and 4 bases at J, with 15 bases in the middle. Amplified material comprised TCR beta CDR3 regions derived from RNA transcripts. Second-round multiplex PCR came after a first-round RT-PCR that employed HTBI primers. Via MiXCR, TCRdb re-called the multiplex PCR reads, giving one row per CDR3 protein. The sample gives under 800,000 distinct CDR3 sequences, 22% of which show up once; around 7% is in the top ten. Uncontrolled infections, other autoimmune diseases, pregnancy or lactation barred patients from enrollment. A 10 ml volume of fresh peripheral blood provided the PBMCs.

This sequence originates from a woman aged 18-29 years with stable Graves' hyperthyroidism. Some clones in this sample may be carry-over from other donors' samples. The rearrangement links TRBV29-1 to TRBJ2-2; TRBD1 might be the D (6 bases). The sample consisted of peripheral blood. In nucleotides, the CDR3 is TGCAGCGTATACAGGGATTCGACCACCGGGGAGCTGTTTTTT. Protein product: CSVYRDSTTGELFF.